The present T cell receptor (beta chain) was sequenced within a study of cytomegalovirus exposure and HLA in healthy donors. Study-wide points: After further analysis at a later stage, around 17,000 TCR beta sequences were associated with HLA alleles at 0.05 false discovery rate. The majority of TCR sequences were rare, yet some public TCRs appeared in many donors.

PCR primers comprised 60 Vbeta and 13 Jbeta primers. Method: immunoSEQ multiplex PCR; TCRdb's copy keeps in-frame clones and lacks some. The sample has 180,000 or so clones, about 79% seen once. Regarding this clone: As yet, its antigen is unknown.

This CDR3 has 14 residues. From germline, CDR1 is PRHDT and CDR2 FYEKMQ (reference sequence). Trimming removed 5 bases from V and 5 bases from J; junction bases left unmatched: 7. This sequence was found in a man aged 45-65 years in good health and CMV-seropositive. The rearrangement joins TRBV13 to TRBJ2-5; 8 positions agree with TRBD1. Sequencing was done on a sample of PBMCs. The CDR3 DNA follows: TGTGCCAGCAGCCCGCGGACAGGGCGGGAGACCCAGTACTTC. Its protein is CASSPRTGRETQYF.